One sample yielded the 23 T cell receptor beta chains listed below, sequenced in a study of T cell responses to AZD1222 COVID-19 vaccine. Clones were read by immunoSEQ multiplex PCR, and TCRdb kept only the in-frame ones, dropping some. The sample carries roughly 120,000 clones, approximately 93% recorded once. The sequencing used peripheral blood, collected on day 0 of AZD1222 vaccination. These receptor sequences come from an adult in good health.

The chain combines TRBV5-4 with TRBJ1-1, with 8 bases that match TRBD1. Germline V gene lookup returns CDR1 SGHNT and CDR2 YYREEE (reference sequence). V shed 7 bases and J 1 base; nucleotides not matched to a gene: 9. This CDR3 contains 15 residues. The CDR3: CASLGQGGGNTEAFF. In nucleotides, the CDR3 is TGTGCCAGCCTCGGACAGGGAGGTGGGAACACTGAAGCTTTCTTT.

V gene TRBV7-8 combines with J gene TRBJ1-6; 9 nucleotides agree with TRBD1. CDR1 is SGHVS and CDR2 is FQNEAQ in the germline V gene. This CDR3 contains 15 residues. J lost 10 bases, V lost 1 base, and 5 bases had no gene match. CDR3 region: CASSLVQGAGSPLHF. The CDR3 bases are TGTGCCAGCAGCTTAGTACAGGGGGCCGGATCACCCCTCCACTTT.

This clone occurred once. This chain connects TRBV2 to TRBJ1-3; 9 bases are shared with TRBD1. The CDR3 length is 15 residues. J gave up 2 bases and V 4 bases, and 3 bases lay outside the gene matches. Germline V gene sequence: CDR1 SNHLY, CDR2 FYNNEI. Here the CDR3 DNA reads TGTGCCAGCAGTGGGACAGGGGACCCTGGAAACACCATATATTTT. Residues: CASSGTGDPGNTIYF.

The rearrangement uses TRBV19 and TRBJ1-1; D remains unclear. From germline, CDR1 is LNHDA and CDR2 SQIVND (reference sequence). The CDR3 covers 12 residues. V dropped 4 bases and J dropped 4 bases, with 7 bases sitting between them. CDR3 in amino acids: CASSKGVTEAFF. In DNA form, the CDR3 reads TGTGCCAGTAGTAAAGGTGTCACTGAAGCTTTCTTT.

In this sample, this clone turned up once. The V gene is TRBV11-2, the J gene TRBJ1-2; maybe TRBD1 (5 bases). V was pared by 3 bases and J by 7 bases, with 9 bases between. Germline CDR1 and CDR2: SGHAT and FQNNGV. The CDR3 loop spans 12 amino acids. The CDR3: CASSFGGSGYTF. The CDR3, as DNA: TGTGCCAGCAGCTTCGGGGGGTCTGGCTACACCTTC. Full variable domain (rest looked up from reference TRBV11-2 and TRBJ1-2): EAGVAQSPRYKIIEKRQSVAFWCNPISGHATLYWYQQILGQGPKLLIQFQNNGVVDDSQLPKDRFSAERLKGVDSTLKIQPAKLEDSAVYLCASSFGGSGYTFGSGTRLTVV.

This chain joins TRBV30 and TRBJ1-5; 7 bases align to TRBD1. Trimming removed 2 bases from V and 0 bases from J; junction bases left unmatched: 10. CDR3 length: 17 amino acids. Per the germline V gene, CDR1 is GTSNPN and CDR2 is SVGIG (reference sequence). The CDR3 DNA reads as TGTGCCTGGAGTTCCCCCCGCAGGGGGGGTAGCAATCAGCCCCAGCATTTT. The encoded protein is CAWSSPRRGGSNQPQHF.

In this sample, this clone turned up once. V and J are TRBV29-1 and TRBJ2-1, with 7 nucleotides matching TRBD2. Germline V CDR1 and CDR2: SQVTM, ANQGSEA. The CDR3 covers 14 residues. Losses at the gene ends were 7 bases for V and 8 bases for J; bases not matched to a gene: 14. CDR3 amino acids: CSAETSDSSDEQFF. The CDR3 DNA follows: TGCAGCGCCGAAACTAGCGACTCCTCGGATGAGCAGTTCTTC.

This chain connects TRBV28 to TRBJ2-1, with 9 bases matching TRBD2. Germline CDR1 and CDR2: MDHEN and SYDVKM. CDR3 size: 14 residues. V was pared by 5 bases and J by 7 bases, with 6 bases of the junction left unmatched. The CDR3 DNA reads as TGTGCCAGCAGTAAGGGACTAGCTAAGAATGAGCAGTTCTTC. It is translated as CASSKGLAKNEQFF.

The V gene is TRBV6-6, the J gene TRBJ1-6; 7 positions agree with TRBD1. The CDR3 has 18 residues. Germline CDR1 is MNHNY and CDR2 is SVGAGI (reference sequence). J gave up 0 bases and V 5 bases, and 10 bases lay outside the gene matches. CDR3 nucleotides: TGTGCCAGCAGTCAATGGGACAGCACAAGCTCCTATAATTCACCCCTCCACTTT. It translates to CASSQWDSTSSYNSPLHF.

The CDR3 loop is CASSSGLDTDTQYF. The CDR3 coding sequence is TGTGCCAGCAGCTCGGGACTAGACACAGATACGCAGTATTTT. The rearrangement links TRBV5-4 to TRBJ2-3; TRBD2 aligns across 8 bases. The CDR3 sequence is 14 residues long. The germline CDR1 and CDR2 sequences are SGHNT and YYREEE (reference sequence). The V segment lost 3 bases and the J segment 2 bases; nucleotides outside the gene matches: 2. Using reference TRBV5-4 and TRBJ2-3 for the parts outside the CDR3, the full variable domain is ETGVTQSPTHLIKTRGQQVTLRCSSQSGHNTVSWYQQALGQGPQFIFQYYREEENGRGNFPPRFSGLQFPNYSSELNVNALELDDSALYLCASSSGLDTDTQYFGPGTRLTVL.

J is TRBJ1-2 and V is TRBV11-2, with D tentatively TRBD1 (5 bases). The CDR3 extends over 15 amino acids. Trimming removed 0 bases from V and 4 bases from J, with 12 bases in between. In germline, CDR1 is SGHAT, CDR2 FQNNGV. CDR3 nucleotide sequence: TGTGCCAGCAGCTTAGAACCCGGGGCCGGCTATGGCTACACCTTC. Translated: CASSLEPGAGYGYTF.

The V gene is TRBV27, the J gene TRBJ1-1; D is uncertain. The ends were cut back, 3 bases at V and 1 base at J, with 9 bases in the middle. CDR3 length equals 14 residues. Per the germline V gene, CDR1 is MNHEY and CDR2 is SMNVEV (reference sequence). The chain's CDR3 is CASSFTPTNTEAFF. CDR3 nucleotide sequence: TGTGCCAGCAGTTTTACTCCTACGAACACTGAAGCTTTCTTT.

This chain joins TRBV5-4 and TRBJ2-5; the D gene could be TRBD1 or TRBD2 (6 bases each). CDR3 length: 16 residues. Germline CDR1 SGHNT, CDR2 YYREEE (reference sequence). Trimming shortened V by 4 bases and J by 5 bases, and 21 bases separated the two germline ends. CDR3 DNA: TGTGCCAGCAGCCGAGGGGGGTTCCCCGGAGGGGAGACCCAGTACTTC. It encodes CASSRGGFPGGETQYF. Looking up the rest from reference TRBV5-4 and TRBJ2-5 gives the full variable domain: ETGVTQSPTHLIKTRGQQVTLRCSSQSGHNTVSWYQQALGQGPQFIFQYYREEENGRGNFPPRFSGLQFPNYSSELNVNALELDDSALYLCASSRGGFPGGETQYFGPGTRLLVL.

V usage is TRBV23-1 and J usage is TRBJ2-3, with a weak D call TRBD2 (6 bases). TRBV23-1 has ORF status, its function being uncertain. Trimming cost V 0 bases and J 4 bases, with 11 bases left between them. This CDR3 region has 15 residues. This chain's CDR3 is CASSQSGGWPDTQYF. The CDR3 nucleotides read TGCGCCAGCAGTCAATCGGGGGGTTGGCCAGATACGCAGTATTTT.

The chain combines TRBV28 with TRBJ1-2; unclear D gene. In germline, CDR1 is MDHEN, CDR2 SYDVKM. The CDR3 sequence is 14 residues long. V dropped 7 bases and J dropped 0 bases, with 12 bases sitting between them. CDR3 sequence reads: CASTWTNANYGYTF. The CDR3 bases are TGTGCCAGCACCTGGACGAACGCTAACTATGGCTACACCTTC.

This clone was recorded a few times. The chain has TRBV29-1 and TRBJ1-2; tentatively, D is TRBD1 (5 bases). Trimming pared 8 bases from V and 4 bases from J, leaving 14 bases between. The CDR3 is made up of 12 amino acids. CDR1 and CDR2 from the germline V gene are SQVTM and ANQGSEA. The CDR3 loop is CSYTGTTYGYTF. The DNA of the CDR3 is TGCAGCTATACCGGGACGACCTATGGCTACACCTTC.

In its sample, this clone was seen once. This chain joins TRBV6-2 or TRBV6-3 and TRBJ2-3; D gene unclear. Trimming shortened V by 4 bases and J by 1 base, and 9 bases separated the two germline ends. CDR3 length: 14 residues. Germline V CDR1 and CDR2: MNHEY, SVGEGT. CDR3 residues: CASSWSLGTDTQYF. CDR3 coding DNA: TGTGCCAGCAGTTGGAGTCTAGGCACAGATACGCAGTATTTT.

V is TRBV19 and J is TRBJ2-6; D remains unclear. Deletions cut 1 base from V and 0 bases from J, with 1 base between. This CDR3 has 14 amino acids. Germline V gene sequence: CDR1 LNHDA, CDR2 SQIVND (reference sequence). CDR3 protein: CASSIVSGANVLTF. CDR3 sequence (DNA): TGTGCCAGTAGTATAGTCTCTGGGGCCAACGTCCTGACTTTC.

The chain uses TRBV7-8 and TRBJ2-7, with 7 nucleotides matching TRBD1. The CDR3 totals 15 residues. CDR1 is SGHVS, CDR2 FQNEAQ, per germline. V shed 4 bases and J 2 bases; nucleotides not matched to a gene: 8. For the CDR3, the DNA is TGTGCCAGCAGCTCCCAGACAGGGACAACCTACGAGCAGTACTTC. This sequence encodes CASSSQTGTTYEQYF.

The rearrangement joins TRBV5-1 to TRBJ2-2; D not certain. Trimming removed 7 bases at V and 4 bases at J, with 14 bases between. The CDR3 extends over 14 amino acids. Germline values: CDR1 SGHRS, CDR2 YFSETQ. The CDR3, as DNA: TGCGCCAGCGTTGGGATCTCATCCACCGGGGAGCTGTTTTTT. It codes for CASVGISSTGELFF.

The chain uses TRBV6-5 and TRBJ1-1; the D gene is possibly TRBD1 (6 bases). Looked up from germline, CDR1 is MNHEY and CDR2 is SVGAGI. Trimming took off 8 bases at V and 7 bases at J, with 23 bases between the two ends. The CDR3 extends over 15 amino acids. The CDR3 protein is CASGRGRGGRDEAFF. The CDR3 region has the DNA TGTGCCAGCGGGAGAGGAAGGGGGGGAAGGGATGAAGCTTTCTTT.

The rearrangement links TRBV7-5 to TRBJ1-1. TRBV7-5 counts as a pseudogene. There are 19 residues in the CDR3. This chain's CDR3 is CVRSLTLGGGLKCCTEAFF. The CDR3 DNA follows: TGTGTCAGAAGCTTAACCCTTGGGGGGGGGCTGAAGTGTTGCACTGAAGCTTTCTTT.

The rearrangement joins TRBV5-1 to TRBJ1-1, with 7 bases identical to TRBD1. V was pared by 4 bases and J by 1 base, with 4 bases of the junction left unmatched. This CDR3 has 14 residues. CDR1 and CDR2 from the germline V gene are SGHRS and YFSETQ. The CDR3 here is CASSPGQRNTEAFF. The CDR3 bases are TGCGCCAGCAGCCCGGGACAGAGGAACACTGAAGCTTTCTTT.